This T cell receptor beta chain was retrieved from a study of PD-1 blockade in classical Hodgkin lymphoma. Overall study context: Patients were infused with nivolumab 3 mg/kg every 2 weeks. Study outcomes and limitations: Before treatment, complete responders showed about the same diversity as newly diagnosed patients.

Time point: cycle 4 day 1 (C4D1), after less than seven weeks of nivolumab. Each patient's relapse followed autologous stem cell transplantation, and brentuximab vedotin exposure varied. Magnetic negative selection of thawed PBMCs yielded the CD8+ T cells. As to this clone: Its target is not known.

Data came from immunoSEQ multiplex PCR; TCRdb stores just in-frame clones and leaves some out. The sample has some 20,000 clones; roughly nine tenths are singletons. The CDR3 loop spans 13 amino acids. Deletions cut 6 bases from V and 5 bases from J, with 10 bases between. CDR1 is LNHDA, CDR2 SQIVND, per germline (reference sequence). The chain employs TRBV19 and TRBJ2-2; unclear D gene. The sequence was obtained from a human donor with classical Hodgkin lymphoma. The specimen was CD8+ T cells from blood, collected before the fourth cycle of nivolumab. CDR3 amino acids: CASSTYGTGELFF. As DNA, the CDR3 is TGTGCCAGTAGCACCTACGGGACCGGGGAGCTGTTTTTT. The full variable domain, with the rest looked up from reference TRBV19 and TRBJ2-2, is DGGITQSPKYLFRKEGQNVTLSCEQNLNHDAMYWYRQDPGQGLRLIYYSQIVNDFQKGDIAEGYSVSREKKESFPLTVTSAQKNPTAFYLCASSTYGTGELFFGEGSRLTVL.